The sequence of this TCR beta chain was determined in a study of HIV-infected patients and healthy controls. Antiretroviral therapy had run roughly three months, about 14 weeks, before follow-up blood collection. The repertoire came from unfractionated whole blood and reflected all unsorted peripheral T cells. Reverse transcription used around 500 ng RNA and constant-region primers for alpha and beta. Separate chain-specific third strand synthesis with multiplexing indices produced the alpha and beta libraries. Ligation attached cDNA to a 5' RACE adapter that carried a random hexamer and SP2 site. A short first PCR added P5 and P7 adapter elements and a second index. From the 5' RACE reads, TCRdb called clonotypes with MiXCR, one entry per CDR3 protein. This table has roughly 9,800 distinct CDR3 sequences, approximately 6% appearing once. Only a few counts were recorded for this clonotype. The specimen comprised blood, sampled during antiretroviral therapy. The receptor was isolated from an adult with HIV infection. The donor label of this sample is uncertain.

The CDR3 region is CSVDMRNTEAFF. CDR3 DNA: TGCAGCGTTGACATGAGGAACACTGAAGCTTTCTTT. The V and J genes are TRBV29-1 and TRBJ1-1; D not resolved. The CDR3 spans 12 residues. The germline CDR1 and CDR2 sequences are SQVTM and ANQGSEA. Trimming took off 3 bases at V and 1 base at J, with 6 bases between the two ends.